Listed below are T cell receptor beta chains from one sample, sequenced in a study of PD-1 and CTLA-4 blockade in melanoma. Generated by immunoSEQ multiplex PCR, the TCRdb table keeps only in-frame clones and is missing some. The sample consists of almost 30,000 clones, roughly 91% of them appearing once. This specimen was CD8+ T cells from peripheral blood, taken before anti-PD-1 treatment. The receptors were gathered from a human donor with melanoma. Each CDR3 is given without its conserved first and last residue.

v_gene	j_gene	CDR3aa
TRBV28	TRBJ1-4	ASSPEHNEKLF
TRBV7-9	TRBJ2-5	ASSLARGEQETQY
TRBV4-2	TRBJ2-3	ASSQDSGSGPDTQY
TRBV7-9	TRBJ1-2	ASSFPGQGKDYGYT
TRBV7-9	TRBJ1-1	ASSFPNTEAF
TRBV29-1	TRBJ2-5	SVEGVGETQY
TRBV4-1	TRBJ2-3	AAQRTYPSTDTQY
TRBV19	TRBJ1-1	ASGRQGFSTEAF
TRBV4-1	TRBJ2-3	ASSQESWGDTQY
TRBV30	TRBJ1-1	AWNPGRSEAF
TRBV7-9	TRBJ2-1	ASSWPDLGSYNEQF
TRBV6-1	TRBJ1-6	ASSEWTWDRFTPH
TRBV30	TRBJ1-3	AWGDGPGNTIY
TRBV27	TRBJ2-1	ASSLAAPGVSSYNEQF
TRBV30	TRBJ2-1	AWTDRSSYNEQF
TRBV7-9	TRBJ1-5	ASSLDRGFHQPQH
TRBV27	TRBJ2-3	ASSSSGATDTQY
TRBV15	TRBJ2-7	ATSNRDRGFWDEQY
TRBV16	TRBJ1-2	ASSPDSYGYT